These 26 T cell receptor beta chains originate from one sample sequenced in a study of beta chain features in type 1 diabetes. Study-level points and caveats: Across all four CD4+ subsets, people with type 1 diabetes showed modestly shorter TCRB CDR3s.

What was sequenced were expressed TCRB transcripts, since all of the isolated RNA had been reverse transcribed. The method was immunoSEQ multiplex PCR; TCRdb's version includes in-frame clones alone and lacks a portion of them. The sample records 240,000 or so clones, just over 20% being singletons. For these receptors, no antigen is known. Material for sequencing was naive CD4+ T cells from blood. The receptor source for this set is a woman aged 40 to 50 with type 1 diabetes.

This clone turned up a few times. The V gene is TRBV9, the J gene TRBJ2-5; no definite D call. Germline values: CDR1 SGDLS, CDR2 YYNGEE. Deletions cut 0 bases from V and 2 bases from J, with 17 bases between. This CDR3 is built from 17 residues. CDR3 DNA sequence: TGTGCCAGCAGCGTAGGGCACGCGGATACAACTCAAGAGACCCAGTACTTC. This sequence encodes CASSVGHADTTQETQYF. The variable domain in full, completed from reference TRBV9 and TRBJ2-5, reads DSGVTQTPKHLITATGQRVTLRCSPRSGDLSVYWYQQSLDQGLQFLIQYYNGEERAKGNILERFSAQQFPDLHSELNLSSLELGDSALYFCASSVGHADTTQETQYFGPGTRLLVL.

This clone was seen only a few times. The chain is built from TRBV6-5 and TRBJ2-4, with D maybe TRBD2 (6 bases). V was clipped by 7 bases and J by 4 bases, with 14 bases between them. The CDR3 spans 14 residues. The germline CDR1 and CDR2 sequences are MNHEY and SVGAGI. CDR3: CASTPDRGKNIQYF. For the CDR3, the DNA is TGTGCCAGCACTCCGGACCGGGGGAAAAACATTCAGTACTTC.

This clone turned up a few times. The chain has TRBV7-9 and TRBJ2-5; D possibly corresponds to TRBD1 (5 bases). V was shortened by 0 bases and J by 1 base, with 9 bases between the two germline ends. Germline V gene lookup returns CDR1 SEHNR and CDR2 FQNEAQ (reference sequence). This CDR3 has 15 amino acids. CDR3 coding DNA: TGTGCCAGCAGCTTAGCTCATGGGGCCCAAGAGACCCAGTACTTC. Residues: CASSLAHGAQETQYF.

The chain joins TRBV6-5 to TRBJ2-7; D is perhaps TRBD1 (5 bases). The CDR3 length is 14 residues. Trimming removed 6 bases at V and 2 bases at J, with 14 bases between. Germline CDR1 MNHEY, CDR2 SVGAGI. CDR3 nucleotides: TGTGCCAGCAGCAGGGAACGCACGACCTACGAGCAGTACTTC. It specifies CASSRERTTYEQYF.

The chain combines TRBV9 with TRBJ1-1; 11 bases are shared with TRBD1. Germline values: CDR1 SGDLS, CDR2 YYNGEE. There are 16 residues in the CDR3. The junction had 5 bases not matched to a gene; V was cut back by 0 bases and J by 4 bases. CDR3 residues: CASSVAGTGGGTEAFF. DNA for the CDR3: TGTGCCAGCAGCGTAGCCGGGACAGGGGGAGGCACTGAAGCTTTCTTT.

This clone was counted a few times. In DNA form, the CDR3 reads TGTGCCAGTACTCCGGGACAGGGGGCGCGGACCACAGATACGCAGTATTTT. Amino acid sequence: CASTPGQGARTTDTQYF. V and J are TRBV11-1 and TRBJ2-3; 12 positions match TRBD1. V lost 9 bases and J lost 2; bases outside the gene matches: 12. The CDR3 is made up of 17 amino acids. Germline V CDR1 and CDR2: SGHAT, FQDESV (reference sequence).

In this sample, this clone turned up a few times. The chain carries TRBV19 and TRBJ2-7; possible D gene TRBD2, 5 bases. This CDR3 spans 13 amino acids. Deletions cut 4 bases from V and 1 base from J, with 8 bases between. Germline assignment: CDR1 LNHDA and CDR2 SQIVND (reference sequence). The CDR3 loop reads CASSKDLSYEQYF. The CDR3 DNA follows: TGTGCCAGTAGTAAGGACTTATCCTACGAGCAGTACTTC.

This clone was counted between two and nine times. The identical CDR3 is also encoded by other nucleotide sequences in the sample. The V and J genes are TRBV28 and TRBJ1-2, with D maybe TRBD1 (6 bases). The CDR3 totals 12 residues. Trimming removed 3 bases at V and 5 bases at J, with 7 bases between. Germline assignment: CDR1 MDHEN and CDR2 SYDVKM. DNA of the CDR3: TGTGCCAGCAGTTTGGACAGTTATGGCTACACCTTC. This sequence encodes CASSLDSYGYTF.

The chain employs TRBV30 and TRBJ2-5, with TRBD2 identical over 12 bases. This CDR3 has 13 amino acids. Germline V gives CDR1 GTSNPN, CDR2 SVGIG (reference sequence). J lost 3 bases, V lost 5 bases, and 1 base had no gene match. For the CDR3, the DNA is TGTGCCTGGCGACTAGCGGGAGAAGAGACCCAGTACTTC. Its protein is CAWRLAGEETQYF.

The rearrangement joins TRBV29-1 to TRBJ1-1; no firm D call. The CDR3 totals 11 residues. Germline assignment: CDR1 SQVTM and CDR2 ANQGSEA. The V and J ends lost 6 bases and 5 bases respectively, with 10 bases between them. The CDR3 sequence is CSVMHRTEAFF. CDR3 coding DNA: TGCAGCGTCATGCACCGGACTGAAGCTTTCTTT. The whole variable domain, remainder taken from reference TRBV29-1 and TRBJ1-1, is SAVISQKPSRDICQRGTSLTIQCQVDSQVTMMFWYRQQPGQSLTLIATANQGSEATYESGFVIDKFPISRPNLTFSTLTVSNMSPEDSSIYLCSVMHRTEAFFGQGTRLTVV.

The CDR3, as DNA: TGTGCCAGCAGTCTTGCCCTCGTGAGACAGGATGAAGCTTTCTTT. It translates to CASSLALVRQDEAFF. The chain has TRBV14 and TRBJ1-1; D might be TRBD1 (6 bases). Between the trimmed V and J ends, which lost 6 bases and 7 bases, there was a span of 21 bases. The CDR3 sequence is 15 residues long. Germline V gene data show CDR1 as SGHDN and CDR2 as FVKESK. Combining the CDR3 with reference TRBV14 and TRBJ1-1 gives the whole variable domain EAGVTQFPSHSVIEKGQTVTLRCDPISGHDNLYWYRRVMGKEIKFLLHFVKESKQDESGMPNNRFLAERTGGTYSTLKVQPAELEDSGVYFCASSLALVRQDEAFFGQGTRLTVV.

The rearrangement links TRBV10-3 to TRBJ2-5; D gene unclear. The V gene lost 3 bases and the J gene lost 3 bases, with 8 bases spanning the gap. The CDR3 runs 13 residues. In germline, CDR1 is ENHRY, CDR2 SYGVKD. CDR3 DNA sequence: TGTGCCATCAGTGAAGAAGGAGAAGAGACCCAGTACTTC. Its translation: CAISEEGEETQYF.

The CDR3 is CSVERSRGARAFF. Written as DNA, the CDR3 is TGCAGCGTTGAAAGATCGCGGGGGGCGCGGGCTTTCTTT. The chain has TRBV29-1 and TRBJ1-1; D perhaps matches TRBD1 (6 bases). The CDR3 runs 13 residues. V gave up 2 bases and J gave up 11 bases, with 18 bases separating them. CDR1 is SQVTM, CDR2 ANQGSEA, per germline.

This clone has a handful of counts. The genes are TRBV7-3 and TRBJ2-1; TRBD2 aligns across 8 bases. Per germline, CDR1 SGHTA and CDR2 FQGTGA. The CDR3 has 17 amino acids. Unmatched junction bases numbered 16, after V lost 5 bases and J lost 7 bases. CDR3 DNA sequence: TGTGCCAGCAGCCCCTCCGGGGCCAGCGGGAGTGGAAATGAGCAGTTCTTC. Its translation: CASSPSGASGSGNEQFF.

This clone was found a few times. The genes are TRBV15 and TRBJ2-5; 9 bases match TRBD1. The CDR3 sequence is 16 residues long. Trimming at V came to 2 bases and at J to 3 bases, leaving 7 bases not matched to a gene. Germline CDR1 and CDR2: LNHNV and YYDKDF (reference sequence). CDR3 protein: CATSRPQGQGKETQYF. The DNA of the CDR3 is TGTGCCACCAGCAGACCCCAAGGACAGGGGAAAGAGACCCAGTACTTC.

Details on this clone: This sample includes further DNA sequences coding for the same CDR3. Here the CDR3 reads CASSPGQNYGYTF. The CDR3 nucleotides read TGTGCCAGCAGCCCTGGACAGAACTATGGCTACACCTTC. V gene TRBV7-2 combines with J gene TRBJ1-2; maybe TRBD1 (6 bases). From germline, CDR1 is SGHTA and CDR2 FQGNSA. The V end lost 5 bases, the J end lost 2 bases, and 9 bases lay between the germline ends. The CDR3 loop spans 13 amino acids.

Here the CDR3 reads CASSSGQDSYGYTF. In DNA, the CDR3 is TGTGCCAGCAGCTCGGGACAGGATAGCTATGGCTACACCTTC. V usage is TRBV9 and J usage is TRBJ1-2; 8 nucleotides line up with TRBD1. Germline lookup yields CDR1 SGDLS and CDR2 YYNGEE. CDR3 length: 14 residues. V was clipped by 4 bases and J by 4 bases; unmatched bases: 6.

The chain recombines TRBV11-3 with TRBJ2-2; D not certain. Germline CDR1 SGHNT, CDR2 YENEEA. Trimming removed 3 bases at V and 0 bases at J, with 5 bases between. This CDR3 spans 14 amino acids. The CDR3 DNA sequence: TGTGCCAGCAGCTTGGCCTCGAACACCGGGGAGCTGTTTTTT. Its protein is CASSLASNTGELFF.

This chain links TRBV6-5 with TRBJ1-2, with D maybe TRBD1 (6 bases). The germline V gene has CDR1 MNHEY and CDR2 SVGAGI. This CDR3 region has 15 residues. V was pared by 2 bases and J by 2 bases, with 12 bases between. CDR3 in amino acids: CASSYLLTGNYGYTF. CDR3 sequence (DNA): TGTGCCAGCAGTTACCTTCTCACAGGGAACTATGGCTACACCTTC.

The chain links TRBV9 to TRBJ1-5; D is unclear. Germline CDR1 is SGDLS and CDR2 is YYNGEE. V shed 4 bases and J shed 0 bases, with 5 bases lying between them. CDR3 length: 13 residues. The CDR3 spells CASSSNSNQPQHF. The CDR3 DNA is TGTGCCAGCAGCTCCAATAGCAATCAGCCCCAGCATTTT. Drawing the rest from reference TRBV9 and TRBJ1-5, the complete variable domain is DSGVTQTPKHLITATGQRVTLRCSPRSGDLSVYWYQQSLDQGLQFLIQYYNGEERAKGNILERFSAQQFPDLHSELNLSSLELGDSALYFCASSSNSNQPQHFGDGTRLSIL.

The gene calls are TRBV18 and TRBJ1-4, with D perhaps matching TRBD1 (6 bases). CDR3 length: 14 amino acids. The germline V gene has CDR1 KGHSH and CDR2 LQKENI. The V end was cut by 3 bases, the J end by 8 bases, with 13 bases between. The CDR3 bases are TGTGCCAGCTCACCTTCACAGGGTCCCGAAAAACTGTTTTTT. Amino acid sequence: CASSPSQGPEKLFF.

This clone turned up a few times. The chain is built from TRBV18 and TRBJ1-5, with 7 bases fitting TRBD1. This CDR3 contains 15 residues. CDR1 is KGHSH, CDR2 LQKENI, per germline. The trim removed 2 bases at V and 4 bases at J, leaving 5 bases unmatched. As DNA, the CDR3 is TGTGCCAGCTCACCAGTCCAACAGGGGAATCAGCCCCAGCATTTT. It specifies CASSPVQQGNQPQHF.

J is TRBJ2-7 and V is TRBV25-1, with no clear D. CDR3 length: 14 residues. V lost 3 bases, J lost 1 base, and 10 bases lay in between. The germline V gene has CDR1 MGHDK and CDR2 SYGVNS. The CDR3 nucleotides are TGTGCCAGCAGTGACCGGTCAGGATCCTACGAGCAGTACTTC. Translated: CASSDRSGSYEQYF.

This chain joins TRBV5-4 and TRBJ2-5; 8 nucleotides align to TRBD2. The CDR3 runs 16 residues. V lost 5 bases, J lost 5 bases, and 14 bases stayed unmatched. Germline V lookup: CDR1 SGHNT, CDR2 YYREEE (reference sequence). CDR3: CASRPTSGSRGETQYF. CDR3 bases: TGTGCCAGCAGACCTACTAGCGGCAGCCGGGGGGAGACCCAGTACTTC. Using reference TRBV5-4 and TRBJ2-5 for the parts outside the CDR3, the full variable domain is ETGVTQSPTHLIKTRGQQVTLRCSSQSGHNTVSWYQQALGQGPQFIFQYYREEENGRGNFPPRFSGLQFPNYSSELNVNALELDDSALYLCASRPTSGSRGETQYFGPGTRLLVL.

In this sample, this clone turned up a few times. The J gene is TRBJ2-2, the V gene TRBV7-2, with 7 positions matching TRBD2. CDR1 is SGHTA, CDR2 FQGNSA, per germline. The J segment lost 1 base and the V segment lost 7 bases, leaving 6 bases of the junction unmatched. This CDR3 is 15 amino acids long. The CDR3 sequence is CASTLGGRNTGELFF. The CDR3 nucleotides are TGTGCCAGCACCCTCGGCGGGAGGAACACCGGGGAGCTGTTTTTT.

This CDR3 reads CASSRGSGREETQYF. CDR3 nucleotide sequence: TGTGCCAGCAGCCGGGGGTCGGGGAGAGAAGAGACCCAGTACTTC. The chain uses TRBV5-4 and TRBJ2-5, with a possible D match to TRBD2 (6 bases). The CDR3 spans 15 residues. The ends were cut back, 4 bases at V and 3 bases at J, with 16 bases in the middle. Germline-derived CDR1 and CDR2 are SGHNT and YYREEE (reference sequence).